Each of the 22 T cell receptor beta chains below was sequenced from the same sample in a study of cytomegalovirus exposure and HLA in healthy donors. Here immunoSEQ multiplex PCR was the method, and the copy in TCRdb shows in-frame clones only, minus some. The sample shows roughly 300,000 clones, about 85% of them seen only once. Sequenced material: PBMCs. The source is a woman aged 25 to 45 in good health and CMV-seropositive.

This clone showed up just a few times. The chain recombines TRBV7-9 with TRBJ1-2; D is unresolved. The V end was cut by 1 base, the J end by 2 bases, with 5 bases between. CDR3 length equals 13 residues. Germline V gives CDR1 SEHNR, CDR2 FQNEAQ (reference sequence). As DNA, the CDR3 is TGTGCCAGCAGCTTAGAGGTAAACTATGGCTACACCTTC. Translating it yields CASSLEVNYGYTF.

The V gene is TRBV30, the J gene TRBJ2-1; D ambiguous. Trimming removed 0 bases from V and 0 bases from J, with 9 bases in between. CDR1 GTSNPN and CDR2 SVGIG come from the germline V gene (reference sequence). The CDR3 extends over 15 amino acids. The CDR3 bases are TGTGCCTGGAGTGTGGGCAGCAGCTCCTACAATGAGCAGTTCTTC. This codes for CAWSVGSSSYNEQFF.

V usage is TRBV28 and J usage is TRBJ1-2; TRBD1 is a possible D gene (5 bases). This CDR3 spans 17 amino acids. The V gene lost 4 bases and the J gene lost 4 bases, with 22 bases spanning the gap. Germline assignment: CDR1 MDHEN and CDR2 SYDVKM. The CDR3 loop is CASSSEGEWGRSYGYTF. The CDR3 DNA is TGTGCCAGCAGTTCCGAAGGGGAGTGGGGCCGATCCTATGGCTACACCTTC.

The chain uses TRBV28 and TRBJ1-2, with 8 bases identical to TRBD1. The CDR3 is 16 amino acids. Germline CDR1 is MDHEN and CDR2 is SYDVKM. After removal of 8 bases from V and 0 bases from J, the junction contained 11 bases not matched to a gene. The DNA for the CDR3 is TGTGCCAGCCAGGAGGGGACAGGATCAACTAACTATGGCTACACCTTC. As protein: CASQEGTGSTNYGYTF.

CDR3 in amino acids: CASSYAFQASYEQYF. For the CDR3, the DNA is TGTGCCAGCAGTTATGCTTTCCAGGCCTCCTACGAGCAGTACTTC. J is TRBJ2-7 and V is TRBV6-5; D uncertain. This CDR3 has 15 amino acids. CDR1 is MNHEY, CDR2 SVGAGI, per germline. Deletions cut 3 bases from V and 0 bases from J, with 12 bases between.

This clone came up once. This chain links TRBV27 with TRBJ1-3, with a possible D match to TRBD1 (5 bases). With 5 bases removed from V and 0 bases from J, the gap between germline ends came to 11 bases. Looked up from germline, CDR1 is MNHEY and CDR2 is SMNVEV (reference sequence). The CDR3 covers 15 residues. In DNA, the CDR3 is TGTGCCAGCAGTCCCGCAGGGTTCTCTGGAAACACCATATATTTT. This translates into CASSPAGFSGNTIYF.

The chain joins TRBV7-2 to TRBJ1-6; possible D gene TRBD1, 5 bases. The CDR3 spans 14 residues. Germline assignment: CDR1 SGHTA and CDR2 FQGNSA. V lost 8 bases to trimming and J lost 5 bases, with 13 bases between them. This chain's CDR3 is CASRNQGDNSPLHF. The CDR3 DNA reads as TGTGCCAGCCGTAATCAGGGTGATAATTCACCCCTCCACTTT. The full variable domain, with the rest looked up from reference TRBV7-2 and TRBJ1-6, is GAGVSQSPSNKVTEKGKDVELRCDPISGHTALYWYRQSLGQGLEFLIYFQGNSAPDKSGLPSDRFSAERTGGSVSTLTIQRTQQEDSAVYLCASRNQGDNSPLHFGNGTRLTVT.

The V gene is TRBV4-3, the J gene TRBJ2-3; 9 bases fit TRBD1. J gave up 2 bases and V 3 bases, and 3 bases lay outside the gene matches. The CDR3 length is 15 residues. In germline, CDR1 is LGHNA, CDR2 YSLEER. The CDR3 coding sequence is TGCGCCAGCAGCCAGGGACAGGGCCCCACAGATACGCAGTATTTT. Translated, it gives CASSQGQGPTDTQYF.

The rearrangement uses TRBV7-3 and TRBJ2-5; a weak D match, TRBD2 (6 bases). Germline lookup yields CDR1 SGHTA and CDR2 FQGTGA. V lost 5 bases, J lost 5 bases, and 12 bases lay in between. The CDR3 is made up of 13 amino acids. CDR3: CASSPPGVETQYF. CDR3 nucleotide sequence: TGTGCCAGCAGCCCTCCGGGAGTGGAGACCCAGTACTTC.

The V and J genes are TRBV5-1 and TRBJ2-1; D is unresolved. Trimming left V 3 bases short and J 5 bases short, with 9 bases between. The CDR3 has 13 amino acids. Per germline, CDR1 SGHRS and CDR2 YFSETQ. CDR3 DNA: TGCGCCAGCAGCTCAACAGTCAACAATGAGCAGTTCTTC. It encodes CASSSTVNNEQFF.

J is TRBJ2-7 and V is TRBV11-2; no reliable D call. CDR3 length: 15 amino acids. CDR1 and CDR2 from the germline V gene are SGHAT and FQNNGV. The ends were cut back, 6 bases at V and 3 bases at J, with 18 bases in the middle. CDR3 nucleotides: TGTGCCAGCAGGTTTGACAATGGTCCCAACTACGAGCAGTACTTC. Translating it yields CASRFDNGPNYEQYF.

The V call is TRBV21-1, the J call TRBJ2-1; the table's TRBD2 call for D was not verified on the DNA. TRBV21-1 is recorded as a pseudogene. This CDR3 has 16 residues. The CDR3 sequence is CANLLPGGSSYNEQFF. DNA of the CDR3: TGTGCCAACCTCCTCCCGGGGGGAAGCTCCTACAATGAGCAGTTCTTC.

The V and J genes are TRBV27 and TRBJ1-2, with D unresolved. CDR3 length: 15 residues. Trimming removed 5 bases from V and 8 bases from J, with 21 bases in between. Germline V gene sequence: CDR1 MNHEY, CDR2 SMNVEV (reference sequence). CDR3 protein: CASSPTRLGNRGYTF. Here the CDR3 DNA reads TGTGCCAGCAGTCCTACCCGCCTGGGGAATAGGGGCTACACCTTC.

The rearrangement uses TRBV10-3 and TRBJ1-2, with 7 bases identical to TRBD1. The germline gives CDR1 ENHRY, CDR2 SYGVKD. The CDR3 length is 12 residues. The V and J ends lost 4 bases and 8 bases, in that order; junction bases with no gene match: 4. The CDR3 is CAISGQGGGYTF. The CDR3 bases are TGTGCCATCAGTGGACAGGGTGGAGGCTACACCTTC.

The chain employs TRBV28 and TRBJ1-5; D remains ambiguous. This CDR3 comprises 16 residues. Germline CDR1 and CDR2: MDHEN and SYDVKM. V lost 2 bases to trimming and J lost 0 bases, with 11 bases between them. CDR3 in amino acids: CASSLPPQASNQPQHF. DNA of the CDR3: TGTGCCAGCAGTTTACCTCCGCAGGCTAGCAATCAGCCCCAGCATTTT.

J is TRBJ2-3 and V is TRBV6-1; 10 bases are shared with TRBD2. The germline V gene encodes CDR1 MNHNS and CDR2 SASEGT. The CDR3 covers 17 residues. V was pared by 4 bases and J by 0 bases, with 7 bases of the junction left unmatched. CDR3 DNA: TGTGCCAGCAGTGGGAGCGGGAGGGGAACTAGCACAGATACGCAGTATTTT. This encodes CASSGSGRGTSTDTQYF.

The chain recombines TRBV30 with TRBJ1-1; maybe TRBD1 (5 bases). CDR3 length equals 13 residues. V was trimmed by 3 bases and J by 4 bases, leaving 12 bases between them. CDR1 is GTSNPN, CDR2 SVGIG, per germline (reference sequence). In DNA form, the CDR3 reads TGTGCCTGGAGGGGGCACGGGCCCACTGAAGCTTTCTTT. Amino acids: CAWRGHGPTEAFF. The entire variable domain, with the rest obtained from reference TRBV30 and TRBJ1-1, is as follows: SQTIHQWPATLVQPVGSPLSLECTVEGTSNPNLYWYRQAAGRGLQLLFYSVGIGQISSEVPQNLSASRPQDRQFILSSKKLLLSDSGFYLCAWRGHGPTEAFFGQGTRLTVV.

The chain links TRBV7-3 to TRBJ2-2; the match to TRBD2 covers 9 bases. This CDR3 region has 15 residues. Per the germline V gene, CDR1 is SGHTA and CDR2 is FQGTGA. V was pared by 3 bases and J by 5 bases, with 4 bases of the junction left unmatched. This chain's CDR3 is CASSFSGGGTGELFF. The CDR3 DNA is TGTGCCAGCAGCTTTAGCGGGGGAGGAACCGGGGAGCTGTTTTTT. Looking up the rest from reference TRBV7-3 and TRBJ2-2 gives the full variable domain: GAGVSQTPSNKVTEKGKYVELRCDPISGHTALYWYRQSLGQGPEFLIYFQGTGAADDSGLPNDRFFAVRPEGSVSTLKIQRTERGDSAVYLCASSFSGGGTGELFFGEGSRLTVL.

Worth noting for this clone: One end of the junction varies from germline; a read error may be responsible. The chain uses TRBV5-1 and TRBJ2-3; tentative D call: TRBD2 (8 bases). This CDR3 is 15 amino acids long. The germline gives CDR1 SGHRS, CDR2 YFSETQ. Here the CDR3 DNA reads TGCGCCAGCAGCGTGACAGGGACTAGGACAGATACGCGGTATTTT. Translating it yields CASSVTGTRTDTRYF.

The chain couples TRBV7-2 to TRBJ2-2, with a possible D match to TRBD2 (6 bases). This CDR3 comprises 14 residues. Germline V gene data show CDR1 as SGHTA and CDR2 as FQGNSA. Trimming left V 5 bases short and J 6 bases short, with 13 bases between. The CDR3 here is CASSPARLAGELFF. For the CDR3, the DNA is TGTGCCAGCAGCCCTGCTCGACTAGCCGGGGAGCTGTTTTTT.

The CDR3 DNA sequence: TGTGCCATCAGTGAGTCGGGACTAGCGGGTCGGAATGAGCAGTTCTTC. Amino acids: CAISESGLAGRNEQFF. The rearrangement joins TRBV10-3 to TRBJ2-1, with TRBD2 matching over 12 bases. J was trimmed by 7 bases and V by 0 bases; bases with no gene match: 4. The CDR3 spans 16 residues. The germline gives CDR1 ENHRY, CDR2 SYGVKD.

The chain links TRBV27 to TRBJ2-1; no clear D gene. Per germline, CDR1 MNHEY and CDR2 SMNVEV (reference sequence). CDR3 length: 14 amino acids. V was trimmed by 0 bases and J by 10 bases, leaving 13 bases between them. The CDR3 sequence is CASSLSGRSPEQFF. CDR3 nucleotides: TGTGCCAGCAGTTTATCGGGTAGGTCCCCCGAGCAGTTCTTC.